These 24 T cell receptor beta chains came from one sample sequenced in a study of blood T cell repertoires in COVID-19. TCRdb's table, derived via immunoSEQ multiplex PCR, lists solely in-frame clones and lacks some. The repertoire holds 350,000 to 450,000 clones, with around 85% as singletons. The material sequenced was peripheral blood. Every receptor here comes from a young woman with acute or convalescent COVID-19.

The chain has TRBV11-2 and TRBJ1-2; weak D call: TRBD1 (5 bases). The CDR3 runs to 15 residues. Deletions cut 5 bases from V and 4 bases from J, with 17 bases between. Germline V gene lookup returns CDR1 SGHAT and CDR2 FQNNGV. For the CDR3, the DNA is TGTGCCAGCAGCGCCACCACCGGGACTATCTATGGCTACACCTTC. This translates into CASSATTGTIYGYTF.

The V and J genes are TRBV4-2 and TRBJ2-6, with 7 bases that match TRBD1. J was trimmed by 12 bases and V by 1 base; bases with no gene match: 15. Per germline, CDR1 LGHNA and CDR2 YNFKEQ. There are 17 residues in the CDR3. Written as DNA, the CDR3 is TGTGCCAGCAGCCAAGTGAGTGGACAGGTGGAGTCCCTCGTCCTGACTTTC. It codes for CASSQVSGQVESLVLTF.

The rearrangement links TRBV15 to TRBJ2-1; 9 positions agree with TRBD2. This CDR3 is 15 amino acids long. Germline CDR1 is LNHNV and CDR2 is YYDKDF (reference sequence). Unmatched junction bases numbered 5, after V lost 0 bases and J lost 8 bases. DNA of the CDR3: TGTGCCACCAGCAGAGATCGCGGGGGGGCACATGAGCAGTTCTTC. This codes for CATSRDRGGAHEQFF.

The rearrangement uses TRBV28 and TRBJ2-1; the match to TRBD2 covers 16 bases. Germline V gene sequence: CDR1 MDHEN, CDR2 SYDVKM. The J segment lost 0 bases and the V segment lost 7 bases, leaving 9 bases of the junction unmatched. This CDR3 is built from 19 residues. The CDR3 protein is CASTQGLAGGRSSYNEQFF. CDR3 bases: TGTGCCAGCACCCAGGGACTAGCGGGAGGGCGTAGCTCCTACAATGAGCAGTTCTTC. The full variable domain, its missing parts supplied by reference TRBV28 and TRBJ2-1, is DVKVTQSSRYLVKRTGEKVFLECVQDMDHENMFWYRQDPGLGLRLIYFSYDVKMKEKGDIPEGYSVSREKKERFSLILESASTNQTSMYLCASTQGLAGGRSSYNEQFFGPGTRLTVL.

V and J are TRBV28 and TRBJ2-7; the match to TRBD2 covers 16 bases. J gave up 3 bases and V 5 bases, and 10 bases lay outside the gene matches. Per germline, CDR1 MDHEN and CDR2 SYDVKM. The CDR3 extends over 18 amino acids. CDR3 nucleotide sequence: TGTGCCAGCAGTACAGGGACTAGCGGGAGGGCCGTTAACTACGAGCAGTACTTC. Protein product: CASSTGTSGRAVNYEQYF.

CDR3 residues: CASSKGQGASEQYF. The CDR3 DNA follows: TGTGCCAGCAGTAAAGGGCAGGGGGCCTCCGAGCAGTACTTC. The chain combines TRBV6-2 or TRBV6-3 with TRBJ2-7, with 8 bases matching TRBD1. The J segment lost 6 bases and the V segment lost 5 bases, leaving 9 bases of the junction unmatched. This CDR3 comprises 14 residues. Germline assignment: CDR1 MNHEY and CDR2 SVGEGT.

This chain uses TRBV2 with TRBJ2-3; possible D gene TRBD1, 6 bases. This CDR3 spans 14 amino acids. Trimming took off 6 bases at V and 0 bases at J, with 10 bases between the two ends. CDR1 is SNHLY, CDR2 FYNNEI, per germline. CDR3 in DNA: TGTGCCAGCAGGGCTCAGGGGAGCACAGATACGCAGTATTTT. Its protein is CASRAQGSTDTQYF.

The rearrangement links TRBV30 to TRBJ1-3, with unresolved D. The CDR3 contains 14 residues. Looked up from germline, CDR1 is GTSNPN and CDR2 is SVGIG (reference sequence). V was cut by 3 bases and J by 0 bases, with 9 bases left in between. CDR3 nucleotide sequence: TGTGCCTGGAGACAGCTATCCTCTGGAAACACCATATATTTT. It encodes CAWRQLSSGNTIYF.

This clone was detected a few times. The CDR3 spells CASSVGLGQGAVYF. In DNA form, the CDR3 reads TGTGCCAGCAGCGTAGGTCTTGGGCAGGGGGCTGTGTACTTC. The chain carries TRBV9 and TRBJ2-7; 8 nucleotides line up with TRBD1. The V and J ends lost 0 bases and 12 bases, in that order; junction bases with no gene match: 11. This CDR3 region has 14 residues. CDR1 is SGDLS and CDR2 is YYNGEE in the germline V gene.

This chain connects TRBV19 to TRBJ1-5; D is perhaps TRBD1 (5 bases). Germline V gene sequence: CDR1 LNHDA, CDR2 SQIVND (reference sequence). V lost 4 bases and J lost 5, with 9 bases in between. The CDR3 loop spans 13 amino acids. The CDR3 here is CASSTGRDQPQHF. As DNA, the CDR3 is TGTGCCAGTAGTACAGGGAGGGATCAGCCCCAGCATTTT.

This chain uses TRBV2 with TRBJ2-7; weak D call: TRBD1 (6 bases). V was trimmed by 5 bases and J by 0 bases, leaving 14 bases between them. Per the germline V gene, CDR1 is SNHLY and CDR2 is FYNNEI. The CDR3 is made up of 15 amino acids. CDR3 residues: CASSLGHVSSYEQYF. The CDR3 bases are TGTGCCAGCAGTCTGGGACACGTGAGCTCCTACGAGCAGTACTTC.

The CDR3 reads CASSYFLSREQFF. The CDR3 bases are TGTGCCAGCAGTTACTTCCTTTCCCGGGAGCAGTTCTTC. The chain combines TRBV6-2 or TRBV6-3 with TRBJ2-1, with no clear D. CDR1 is MNHEY and CDR2 is SVGEGT in the germline V gene. The CDR3 is made up of 13 amino acids. V was shortened by 1 base and J by 10 bases, with 11 bases between the two germline ends.

This chain connects TRBV24-1 to TRBJ2-1; 9 positions agree with TRBD1. The germline V gene encodes CDR1 KGHDR and CDR2 SFDVKD. CDR3 length: 16 amino acids. The V and J ends lost 4 bases and 6 bases, in that order; junction bases with no gene match: 9. The CDR3 nucleotides are TGTGCCACCAGTGAACCAGGGACAGGGAGGGCCAATGAGCAGTTCTTC. Protein: CATSEPGTGRANEQFF.

The chain recombines TRBV9 with TRBJ1-5; 7 nucleotides agree with TRBD1. Germline-derived CDR1 and CDR2 are SGDLS and YYNGEE. J gave up 2 bases and V 3 bases, and 5 bases lay outside the gene matches. The CDR3 consists of 15 residues. The CDR3 reads CASSAAGGGNQPQHF. The CDR3 DNA follows: TGTGCCAGCAGCGCAGCAGGGGGAGGCAATCAGCCCCAGCATTTT.

V usage is TRBV6-6 and J usage is TRBJ1-2; 10 bases are a match to TRBD1. Germline-derived CDR1 and CDR2 are MNHNY and SVGAGI (reference sequence). This CDR3 contains 15 residues. The V and J ends lost 6 bases and 4 bases, in that order; junction bases with no gene match: 8. The CDR3 sequence: CASSPRDRGSYGYTF. CDR3 sequence (DNA): TGTGCCAGCAGCCCCCGGGACAGGGGTTCCTATGGCTACACCTTC.

The rearrangement links TRBV7-9 to TRBJ1-2; the match to TRBD1 covers 10 bases. The ends lost 5 bases at V and 0 bases at J; junction bases unmatched: 6. From germline, CDR1 is SEHNR and CDR2 FQNEAQ (reference sequence). CDR3 size: 16 residues. In nucleotides, the CDR3 is TGTGCCAGCAGCAGCTGGGACAGGGGCCCTAACTATGGCTACACCTTC. It codes for CASSSWDRGPNYGYTF.

This chain uses TRBV27 with TRBJ2-3; D gene unclear. Germline values: CDR1 MNHEY, CDR2 SMNVEV (reference sequence). The CDR3 contains 14 residues. The V and J ends lost 3 bases and 4 bases respectively, with 11 bases between them. CDR3 protein: CASSFLGSSDTQYF. The CDR3, as DNA: TGTGCCAGCAGTTTTTTGGGCAGCTCAGATACGCAGTATTTT.

The chain employs TRBV2 and TRBJ2-2; 10 nucleotides match TRBD1. J was trimmed by 5 bases and V by 6 bases; bases with no gene match: 3. The CDR3 extends over 14 amino acids. Germline V lookup: CDR1 SNHLY, CDR2 FYNNEI. For the CDR3, the DNA is TGTGCCAGCAGGCCGGGACAGGGGACCGGGGAGCTGTTTTTT. Protein sequence: CASRPGQGTGELFF.

This clone came up a few times. The chain links TRBV6-2 or TRBV6-3 to TRBJ1-2, with unresolved D. CDR3 size: 15 residues. V dropped 4 bases and J dropped 6 bases, with 18 bases sitting between them. Germline V gene sequence: CDR1 MNHEY, CDR2 SVGEGT. The CDR3 DNA reads as TGTGCCAGCAGTTGGAACCGGGATATCGGGAATGGCTACACCTTC. It encodes CASSWNRDIGNGYTF.

The chain recombines TRBV2 with TRBJ1-2; 9 bases agree with TRBD1. The CDR3 runs to 12 residues. Germline V lookup: CDR1 SNHLY, CDR2 FYNNEI. J lost 4 bases, V lost 11 bases, and 5 bases had no gene match. The CDR3 is CAGTGKSYGYTF. CDR3 sequence (DNA): TGTGCCGGGACAGGGAAATCCTATGGCTACACCTTC.

The rearrangement links TRBV7-9 to TRBJ2-5, with TRBD1 identical over 9 bases. V lost 3 bases, J lost 5 bases, and 4 bases stayed unmatched. CDR1 and CDR2 (germline): SEHNR, FQNEAQ (reference sequence). This CDR3 has 14 residues. In DNA, the CDR3 is TGTGCCAGCAGCTTTACAGGGGGCGGGGAGACCCAGTACTTC. This codes for CASSFTGGGETQYF.

The rearrangement uses TRBV5-4 and TRBJ1-1, with D possibly matching TRBD1 (6 bases). CDR1 and CDR2 from the germline V gene are SGHNT and YYREEE (reference sequence). V gave up 2 bases and J gave up 0 bases, with 11 bases separating them. The CDR3 length is 15 residues. The CDR3 coding sequence is TGTGCCAGCAGCTTAGGGGGAGTCATGAACACTGAAGCTTTCTTT. Translating gives CASSLGGVMNTEAFF.

The J gene is TRBJ1-3, the V gene TRBV25-1; 10 bases align to TRBD1. Per germline, CDR1 MGHDK and CDR2 SYGVNS. The CDR3 is 17 residues long. The junction had 8 bases not matched to a gene; V was cut back by 4 bases and J by 2 bases. As DNA, the CDR3 is TGTGCCAGCAGTGCCCTAGGGACAGGGGAAACTGGAAACACCATATATTTT. It specifies CASSALGTGETGNTIYF.

The CDR3 protein is CASSITRTGQYEQYF. As DNA, the CDR3 is TGTGCCAGCAGTATTACCAGGACAGGGCAGTACGAGCAGTACTTC. This chain connects TRBV7-9 to TRBJ2-7; 8 bases agree with TRBD1. This CDR3 has 15 residues. Unmatched junction bases numbered 11, after V lost 6 bases and J lost 4 bases. Germline V gene sequence: CDR1 SEHNR, CDR2 FQNEAQ (reference sequence).